The subject of this entry is one T cell receptor (beta chain). Sequence at one end of the junction differs from germline and may be a read error. The germline gives CDR1 ENHRY, CDR2 SYGVKD. This CDR3 region has 14 residues. TCRdb reanalysed the RT-PCR reads using MiXCR and keeps one entry per CDR3 protein. The profile shows about 520,000 distinct CDR3 sequences, 25% of them singletons. The data derive from a study of response to subunit inactivated influenza vaccine. The sequence was obtained from a man between 45 and 60 years old who received an inactivated influenza vaccine. The rearrangement links TRBV10-3 to TRBJ2-5, with 10 nucleotides matching TRBD1. This specimen consisted of CD4+ T cells sorted from PBMCs, obtained 4 to 6 days after vaccination. CDR3 DNA: TGTGCCATCGGGATCGACAGGGGGCTGGAGACCCACTACTTC. This codes for CAIGIDRGLETHYF.